These 27 T cell receptor beta chains came from one sample sequenced in a study of T cells after yellow fever vaccination. In TCRdb, the 5' RACE reads were re-called with MiXCR into one record per CDR3 protein. In the table there are fewer than 450,000 distinct CDR3 sequences, around a tenth of which are singletons. Sequences were derived from PBMCs, sampled on the day of the first yellow fever vaccination. Receptor source: a man between 18 and 29 years old who received the YFV17D yellow fever vaccine.

The genes are TRBV20-1 and TRBJ2-2; a weak D match, TRBD1 (5 bases). There are 14 residues in the CDR3. Germline V gene data show CDR1 as DFQATT and CDR2 as SNEGSKA (reference sequence). Deletions cut 1 base from V and 5 bases from J, with 11 bases between. The CDR3 bases are TGCAGTGCTAGAGGCAGGGTGGGGACCGGGGAGCTGTTTTTT. This gives the protein CSARGRVGTGELFF.

The chain is built from TRBV5-1 and TRBJ1-3; the D gene is possibly TRBD1 (6 bases). The V end was cut by 4 bases, the J end by 2 bases, with 7 bases between. CDR1 is SGHRS, CDR2 YFSETQ, per germline. CDR3 size: 13 residues. This CDR3 reads CASSGQPGNTIYF. The CDR3, as DNA: TGCGCCAGCAGCGGACAGCCTGGAAACACCATATATTTT.

V is TRBV15 and J is TRBJ2-4; 11 bases match TRBD1. Germline V CDR1 and CDR2: LNHNV, YYDKDF (reference sequence). Germline trimming cut 0 bases from V and 8 bases from J; bases unmatched to any gene: 6. The length of the CDR3 is 16 residues. The CDR3 nucleotides read TGTGCCACCAGCAGAGATCAGGGGACAGGGGGAGACATTCAGTACTTC. Protein: CATSRDQGTGGDIQYF.

The chain has TRBV5-4 and TRBJ2-5, with 7 bases aligning to TRBD2. Looked up from germline, CDR1 is SGHNT and CDR2 is YYREEE (reference sequence). Germline trimming cut 4 bases from V and 5 bases from J; bases unmatched to any gene: 11. The CDR3 covers 15 residues. CDR3 region: CASSPKRGSWETQYF. The DNA of the CDR3 is TGTGCCAGCAGCCCAAAGCGGGGTTCATGGGAGACCCAGTACTTC.

This clonotype was seen more than once but under ten times. The CDR3 loop reads CASRFSTGSTYEQYF. CDR3 in DNA: TGTGCCAGCAGGTTCTCGACAGGGTCAACCTACGAGCAGTACTTC. The rearrangement links TRBV25-1 to TRBJ2-7; 7 nucleotides agree with TRBD1. Per the germline V gene, CDR1 is MGHDK and CDR2 is SYGVNS. Trimming at V came to 6 bases and at J to 2 bases, leaving 10 bases not matched to a gene. This CDR3 comprises 15 residues.

This clonotype was observed a handful of times. The chain employs TRBV29-1 and TRBJ1-2; the match to TRBD1 covers 7 bases. Germline V gene data show CDR1 as SQVTM and CDR2 as ANQGSEA. The CDR3 is made up of 15 amino acids. J was trimmed by 8 bases and V by 2 bases; bases with no gene match: 14. Here the CDR3 reads CSVETPGERTGGYTF. DNA for the CDR3: TGCAGCGTTGAAACCCCTGGGGAAAGGACAGGCGGCTACACCTTC. Drawing the rest from reference TRBV29-1 and TRBJ1-2, the complete variable domain is SAVISQKPSRDICQRGTSLTIQCQVDSQVTMMFWYRQQPGQSLTLIATANQGSEATYESGFVIDKFPISRPNLTFSTLTVSNMSPEDSSIYLCSVETPGERTGGYTFGSGTRLTVV.

V is TRBV20-1 and J is TRBJ2-1, with 10 positions matching TRBD2. The CDR3 length is 14 residues. Germline CDR1 is DFQATT and CDR2 is SNEGSKA (reference sequence). V was pared by 5 bases and J by 4 bases, with 5 bases of the junction left unmatched. CDR3 coding DNA: TGCAGTGCTGATAGCGGGGGGCCGTACAATGAGCAGTTCTTC. Protein: CSADSGGPYNEQFF.

This clonotype has only a few counts. This sequence joins TRBV9 and TRBJ2-5, with D tentatively TRBD1 or TRBD2 (5 bases each). Looked up from germline, CDR1 is SGDLS and CDR2 is YYNGEE. The CDR3 loop spans 13 amino acids. V was cut by 2 bases and J by 4 bases, with 9 bases left in between. Written as DNA, the CDR3 is TGTGCCAGCAGCGTTGGGGACGGAGAGACCCAGTACTTC. It codes for CASSVGDGETQYF. Together with reference TRBV9 and TRBJ2-5, the CDR3 gives the full variable domain: DSGVTQTPKHLITATGQRVTLRCSPRSGDLSVYWYQQSLDQGLQFLIQYYNGEERAKGNILERFSAQQFPDLHSELNLSSLELGDSALYFCASSVGDGETQYFGPGTRLLVL.

A few counts support this clonotype. The chain employs TRBV18 and TRBJ1-2, with a tentative D call TRBD1 (5 bases). V was trimmed by 2 bases and J by 5 bases, leaving 18 bases between them. Germline V CDR1 and CDR2: KGHSH, LQKENI. The CDR3 sequence is 16 residues long. The CDR3 nucleotides read TGTGCCAGCTCACCAGCCCTAGGCGCAGGGTGGTATGGCTACACCTTC. As protein: CASSPALGAGWYGYTF.

V gene TRBV20-1 combines with J gene TRBJ2-7, with TRBD2 as a possible D gene (6 bases). Germline lookup yields CDR1 DFQATT and CDR2 SNEGSKA (reference sequence). V was cut by 6 bases and J by 6 bases, with 15 bases left in between. This CDR3 has 12 residues. CDR3 amino acids: CSAQGVTSEQYF. CDR3 bases: TGCAGTGCCCAAGGGGTGACTAGCGAGCAGTACTTC.

This clonotype showed up many times. J is TRBJ2-7 and V is TRBV3-1; D possibly corresponds to TRBD1 (5 bases). Germline-derived CDR1 and CDR2 are LGHDT and YNNKEL (reference sequence). This CDR3 region has 15 residues. Deletions cut 1 base from V and 3 bases from J, with 13 bases between. CDR3 protein: CASSQVSTGYYEQYF. CDR3 sequence (DNA): TGTGCCAGCAGCCAAGTATCTACAGGATACTACGAGCAGTACTTC.

This chain connects TRBV6-1 to TRBJ1-2; D remains ambiguous. Trimming shortened V by 1 base and J by 5 bases, and 14 bases separated the two germline ends. The germline V gene has CDR1 MNHNS and CDR2 SASEGT. The CDR3 length is 15 residues. CDR3 nucleotide sequence: TGTGCCAGCAGTGAAGGGAACGAGCCTTCTTATGGCTACACCTTC. Its protein is CASSEGNEPSYGYTF.

The chain couples TRBV5-1 to TRBJ2-2; 9 bases agree with TRBD1. CDR1 is SGHRS, CDR2 YFSETQ, per germline. The CDR3 spans 14 residues. Trimming cost V 7 bases and J 5 bases; bases outside gene matches: 6. CDR3 in DNA: TGCGCCAGCGGGGGACAGGGTTGGACCGGGGAGCTGTTTTTT. Amino acid sequence: CASGGQGWTGELFF.

Many counts were recorded for this clonotype. V and J are TRBV5-5 and TRBJ1-1, with D possibly being TRBD1 (6 bases). Trimming pared 3 bases from V and 5 bases from J, leaving 14 bases between. The CDR3 loop spans 14 amino acids. Germline values: CDR1 SGHKS, CDR2 YYEKEE (reference sequence). The CDR3 loop is CASSWTVLGTEAFF. In DNA, the CDR3 is TGTGCCAGCAGCTGGACAGTTCTGGGGACTGAAGCTTTCTTT.

This clonotype was seen a handful of times. Germline and junction disagree at one end, which may indicate a read error. The chain has TRBV9 and TRBJ2-2; possible D gene TRBD1, 5 bases. CDR1 is SGDLS, CDR2 YYNGEE, per germline. CDR3 length equals 16 residues. In DNA form, the CDR3 reads TGTGCCAGCAGCGTAAGTGAGGCAGGGAACTCCGGGGAGCTGTTTTTT. It yields the protein CASSVSEAGNSGELFF.

The rearrangement joins TRBV20-1 to TRBJ2-5; the match to TRBD2 covers 9 bases. The CDR3 consists of 13 residues. The germline CDR1 and CDR2 sequences are DFQATT and SNEGSKA (reference sequence). V shed 6 bases and J 3 bases; nucleotides not matched to a gene: 5. The CDR3 sequence is CSAKAGGKETQYF. CDR3 in DNA: TGCAGTGCAAAAGCGGGGGGTAAAGAGACCCAGTACTTC.

The genes are TRBV7-2 and TRBJ1-1; perhaps TRBD1 as D (5 bases). The germline V gene has CDR1 SGHTA and CDR2 FQGNSA. V lost 7 bases and J 1 base, leaving 10 bases between the germline ends. The length of the CDR3 is 13 residues. The DNA of the CDR3 is TGTGCCAGCATTGAAACAGGGAACACTGAAGCTTTCTTT. Protein product: CASIETGNTEAFF.

The chain joins TRBV5-6 to TRBJ1-2; TRBD1 is a possible D gene (5 bases). The CDR3 length is 13 residues. The germline CDR1 and CDR2 sequences are SGHDT and YYEEEE. Trimming shortened V by 5 bases and J by 7 bases, and 15 bases separated the two germline ends. The CDR3 coding sequence is TGTGCCAGCAGACCCTCAGGGATTTCTGGCTACACCTTC. This translates into CASRPSGISGYTF.

The chain uses TRBV6-2 or TRBV6-3 and TRBJ2-7; D not certain. From germline, CDR1 is MNHEY and CDR2 SVGEGT. This CDR3 contains 12 residues. V was trimmed by 6 bases and J by 2 bases, leaving 8 bases between them. CDR3 bases: TGTGCCAGCAGCTACGCTGCCTACGAGCAGTACGTC. Translation: CASSYAAYEQYV.

The chain is built from TRBV5-4 and TRBJ2-2; either TRBD1 or TRBD2 may supply D (5 bases each). V was cut by 3 bases and J by 6 bases, with 6 bases left in between. This CDR3 contains 12 residues. Germline loops: CDR1 SGHNT, CDR2 YYREEE (reference sequence). The CDR3 sequence: CASSWDAGELFF. CDR3 in DNA: TGTGCCAGCAGCTGGGACGCCGGGGAGCTGTTTTTT.

Many counts were recorded for this clonotype. CDR3 in amino acids: CASSLQGNTPLHF. The CDR3, as DNA: TGTGCCAGCAGCTTACAGGGGAATACACCCCTCCACTTT. V gene TRBV7-9 combines with J gene TRBJ1-6; the D gene is possibly TRBD1 (6 bases). The V gene's germline CDR1 is SEHNR and CDR2 FQNEAQ (reference sequence). The length of the CDR3 is 13 residues. V shed 2 bases and J shed 11 bases, with 10 bases lying between them.

The chain combines TRBV6-2 or TRBV6-3 with TRBJ2-3; the match to TRBD2 covers 8 bases. V dropped 3 bases and J dropped 0; count of bases not matched to a gene: 11. The germline V gene encodes CDR1 MNHEY and CDR2 SVGEGT. The CDR3 has 18 amino acids. The chain's CDR3 is CASSYIPAGAYSTDTQYF. The CDR3 nucleotides read TGTGCCAGCAGTTATATCCCAGCGGGGGCCTATAGCACAGATACGCAGTATTTT.

The chain employs TRBV20-1 and TRBJ1-1, with TRBD1 as a possible D gene (6 bases). The CDR3 contains 14 residues. V gave up 5 bases and J gave up 0 bases, with 13 bases separating them. In germline, CDR1 is DFQATT, CDR2 SNEGSKA (reference sequence). In DNA form, the CDR3 reads TGCAGTGCTTCCAGGGGAGGCATGAACACTGAAGCTTTCTTT. Its protein is CSASRGGMNTEAFF.

In this sample, this clonotype turned up a few times. The chain employs TRBV19 and TRBJ1-2, with D possibly matching TRBD1 (5 bases). This CDR3 is built from 14 residues. Germline CDR1 reads LNHDA; CDR2 reads SQIVND (reference sequence). Trimming stripped 3 bases from V and 4 bases from J, with 12 bases between. CDR3 region: CASSIRQGGYGYTF. DNA for the CDR3: TGTGCCAGTAGTATCCGGCAGGGCGGCTATGGCTACACCTTC.

This clonotype was counted between two and nine times. The V and J genes are TRBV27 and TRBJ2-3; D ambiguous. The V gene's germline CDR1 is MNHEY and CDR2 SMNVEV (reference sequence). The CDR3 loop spans 15 amino acids. With 5 bases removed from V and 6 bases from J, the gap between germline ends came to 18 bases. CDR3 residues: CASSPISISRDTQYF. In DNA form, the CDR3 reads TGTGCCAGCAGTCCCATATCCATCTCGCGGGATACGCAGTATTTT.

This clonotype was observed at least ten times. This chain uses TRBV11-2 with TRBJ2-2; D is uncertain. V shed 1 base and J shed 1 base, with 4 bases lying between them. Germline assignment: CDR1 SGHAT and CDR2 FQNNGV. This CDR3 contains 14 residues. CDR3 in amino acids: CASSLGLNTGELFF. The CDR3 nucleotides are TGTGCCAGCAGCTTAGGCCTGAACACCGGGGAGCTGTTTTTT. The full variable domain, its missing parts supplied by reference TRBV11-2 and TRBJ2-2, is EAGVAQSPRYKIIEKRQSVAFWCNPISGHATLYWYQQILGQGPKLLIQFQNNGVVDDSQLPKDRFSAERLKGVDSTLKIQPAKLEDSAVYLCASSLGLNTGELFFGEGSRLTVL.

The chain carries TRBV11-1 and TRBJ2-3; D perhaps matches TRBD1 (6 bases). The ends were cut back, 5 bases at V and 0 bases at J, with 12 bases in the middle. The germline V gene encodes CDR1 SGHAT and CDR2 FQDESV (reference sequence). The CDR3 extends over 15 amino acids. CDR3 bases: TGTGCCAGCAGCCGAATGGACAGTAGCACAGATACGCAGTATTTT. Its protein is CASSRMDSSTDTQYF. The complete variable domain, with remaining parts taken from reference TRBV11-1 and TRBJ2-3, reads EAEVAQSPRYKITEKSQAVAFWCDPISGHATLYWYRQILGQGPELLVQFQDESVVDDSQLPKDRFSAERLKGVDSTLKIQPAELGDSAMYLCASSRMDSSTDTQYFGPGTRLTVL.